This TCR beta chain was obtained from a study of shared clonotypes between healthy human individuals. Study observations and caveats: For naive CD4 cells, 5% to 6.5% of clonotypes were shared across several donors. Rarefaction gave evidence that sorted-subset sequencing remained incomplete despite large depth.

Concerning this clone: Its cognate antigen is unknown.

The assay was immunoSEQ multiplex PCR, and TCRdb's table has in-frame clones only and misses some. The data contain about 2.3 million clones, approximately 93% of them singletons. Germline V gives CDR1 MDHEN, CDR2 SYDVKM. The CDR3 spans 14 residues. The ends were cut back, 2 bases at V and 6 bases at J, with 11 bases in the middle. CD45RA-negative memory and CD45RA+ naive subsets were split from the CD4+ cells. Sequences were obtained from naive CD4+ T cells from PBMCs. Regarding subset: CD45RA+ positively selected. The V call is TRBV28, the J call TRBJ2-1, with D possibly matching TRBD2 (5 bases). The clonotype comes from a man aged 18 to 29 in good health. Some clones in this sample may be carry-over from other donors' samples. DNA of the CDR3: TGTGCCAGCAGTTTAGGTCTAGCCCGCAATGAGCAGTTCTTC. This translates into CASSLGLARNEQFF.